The 27 T cell receptor beta chains presented below share a single source sample, sequenced in a study of T-cell reconstitution after alpha-beta-depleted transplantation in children. Unique molecular identifiers featured in how the TCRbeta library was prepared. In TCRdb, the PCR reads were re-called with MiXCR into one record per CDR3 protein. Here the sample spans 670,000 or so distinct CDR3 sequences, around 13% being singletons. This material consisted of PBMCs, taken before TCRalphabeta/CD19-depleted stem cell transplant. These receptors were taken from a girl between 2 and 10 years old with congenital amegakaryocytic thrombocytopenia, due to receive a stem cell transplant.

The rearrangement uses TRBV2 and TRBJ2-5; maybe TRBD1 (5 bases). Germline CDR1 is SNHLY and CDR2 is FYNNEI. There are 12 residues in the CDR3. V gave up 4 bases and J gave up 10 bases, with 13 bases separating them. In DNA form, the CDR3 reads TGTGCCAGCAGTGGTGTTCAGGGAAGCCAGTACTTC. Encoded protein: CASSGVQGSQYF.

A word on this clonotype: This sequence may be a read error, since a much larger clone differs from it by one base. The genes are TRBV27 and TRBJ2-2; the D is unclear. CDR1 is MNHEY and CDR2 is SMNVEV in the germline V gene (reference sequence). This CDR3 contains 13 residues. The CDR3 sequence: CPSSLSATGELFF. The CDR3 coding sequence is TGTCCCAGCAGTTTATCCGCTACCGGGGAGCTGTTTTTT.

The CDR3 bases are TGTGCCAGCACCTTACGGGGATATCACACCGGGGAGCTGTTTTTT. It codes for CASTLRGYHTGELFF. The chain has TRBV28 and TRBJ2-2; TRBD2 might be the D (5 bases). The germline V gene encodes CDR1 MDHEN and CDR2 SYDVKM. CDR3 length equals 15 residues. V was clipped by 7 bases and J by 3 bases, with 15 bases between them.

In its sample, this clonotype was seen once. CDR3 sequence reads: CSVNSQGGTDTQYF. The DNA for the CDR3 is TGCAGTGTTAACTCTCAGGGAGGCACAGATACGCAGTATTTT. This sequence joins TRBV20-1 and TRBJ2-3; the D gene could be TRBD1 or TRBD2 (5 bases each). This CDR3 spans 14 amino acids. The germline V gene encodes CDR1 DFQATT and CDR2 SNEGSKA (reference sequence). Trimming removed 7 bases at V and 1 base at J, with 15 bases between.

The table lists this clonotype with many counts. The chain links TRBV29-1 to TRBJ2-3, with D hard to call. This CDR3 region has 16 residues. V lost 2 bases, J lost 4 bases, and 19 bases lay in between. The germline gives CDR1 SQVTM, CDR2 ANQGSEA. CDR3 bases: TGCAGCGTTGAATGGAGTCTACCACCGAGCCCAGATACGCAGTATTTT. Translation: CSVEWSLPPSPDTQYF.

This clonotype came up many times. V and J are TRBV15 and TRBJ1-2; a possible D gene is TRBD1 (6 bases). V was pared by 2 bases and J by 4 bases, with 11 bases between. The germline V gene has CDR1 LNHNV and CDR2 YYDKDF (reference sequence). This CDR3 comprises 14 residues. CDR3 amino acids: CATSRQGGGYGYTF. In DNA, the CDR3 is TGTGCCACCAGCAGACAAGGGGGAGGCTATGGCTACACCTTC.

This clonotype was detected only a few times. This chain connects TRBV5-1 to TRBJ2-7, with D perhaps matching TRBD1 (6 bases). Trimming stripped 0 bases from V and 4 bases from J, with 14 bases between. Germline CDR1 reads SGHRS; CDR2 reads YFSETQ. The CDR3 runs to 15 residues. The CDR3: CASSLDWGLGYEQYF. In DNA form, the CDR3 reads TGCGCCAGCAGCTTGGATTGGGGGCTTGGATACGAGCAGTACTTC.

A few counts support this clonotype. The chain employs TRBV5-1 and TRBJ2-3; D is perhaps TRBD1 (6 bases). Trimming took off 7 bases at V and 2 bases at J, with 17 bases between the two ends. The CDR3 is made up of 15 amino acids. The germline V gene encodes CDR1 SGHRS and CDR2 YFSETQ. The CDR3 region is CASRTQGSYTDTQYF. For the CDR3, the DNA is TGCGCCAGCCGCACCCAGGGGAGCTACACAGATACGCAGTATTTT.

The table lists this clonotype with many counts. In nucleotides, the CDR3 is TGCAGTGCTACGGGACAGGGAGACCTCTACGAGCAGTACTTC. Encoded protein: CSATGQGDLYEQYF. The rearrangement uses TRBV20-1 and TRBJ2-7; 9 nucleotides align to TRBD1. The CDR3 has 14 amino acids. CDR1 and CDR2 from the germline V gene are DFQATT and SNEGSKA (reference sequence). Germline trimming cut 4 bases from V and 3 bases from J; bases unmatched to any gene: 7.

V gene TRBV19 combines with J gene TRBJ1-2; no clear D. Germline CDR1 reads LNHDA; CDR2 reads SQIVND (reference sequence). V was clipped by 3 bases and J by 5 bases, with 4 bases between them. This CDR3 spans 11 amino acids. Here the CDR3 reads CASSIWYGYTF. CDR3 coding DNA: TGTGCCAGTAGTATCTGGTATGGCTACACCTTC.

This clonotype was detected only a few times. V is TRBV7-9 and J is TRBJ2-7; 12 bases line up with TRBD1. The germline CDR1 and CDR2 sequences are SEHNR and FQNEAQ (reference sequence). The J segment lost 0 bases and the V segment lost 5 bases, leaving 5 bases of the junction unmatched. This CDR3 spans 16 amino acids. CDR3 residues: CASSPGTGGFSYEQYF. For the CDR3, the DNA is TGTGCCAGCAGCCCCGGGACAGGGGGCTTCTCCTACGAGCAGTACTTC. Filled out from reference TRBV7-9 and TRBJ2-7, the complete variable domain reads DTGVSQNPRHKITKRGQNVTFRCDPISEHNRLYWYRQTLGQGPEFLTYFQNEAQLEKSRLLSDRFSAERPKGSFSTLEIQRTEQGDSAMYLCASSPGTGGFSYEQYFGPGTRLTVT.

This clonotype was seen many times. The V call is TRBV29-1, the J call TRBJ1-2; 9 bases line up with TRBD1. Trimming removed 7 bases from V and 6 bases from J; junction bases left unmatched: 6. The CDR3 is 12 residues long. The germline V gene has CDR1 SQVTM and CDR2 ANQGSEA. Written as DNA, the CDR3 is TGCAGCGCGGGACAGGGTGCGGATGGCTACACCTTC. It specifies CSAGQGADGYTF. Filled out from reference TRBV29-1 and TRBJ1-2, the complete variable domain reads SAVISQKPSRDICQRGTSLTIQCQVDSQVTMMFWYRQQPGQSLTLIATANQGSEATYESGFVIDKFPISRPNLTFSTLTVSNMSPEDSSIYLCSAGQGADGYTFGSGTRLTVV.

This clonotype came up many times. The rearrangement uses TRBV20-1 and TRBJ2-7, with TRBD2 identical over 15 bases. CDR1 is DFQATT and CDR2 is SNEGSKA in the germline V gene (reference sequence). CDR3 length: 15 residues. V trimming: 6 bases; J trimming: 1 base; junction bases outside the gene matches: 4. The CDR3, as DNA: TGCAGTGCCCCAGGGACTAGCGGGAGGTCCTACGAGCAGTACTTC. It codes for CSAPGTSGRSYEQYF.

This clonotype appeared many times. J is TRBJ2-5 and V is TRBV20-1; 12 bases match TRBD1. The germline V gene encodes CDR1 DFQATT and CDR2 SNEGSKA (reference sequence). After removal of 5 bases from V and 3 bases from J, the junction contained 13 bases not matched to a gene. The CDR3 has 17 residues. The CDR3 sequence is CSASTGTGGSLKETQYF. In DNA form, the CDR3 reads TGCAGTGCTTCGACCGGGACAGGGGGCTCATTAAAAGAGACCCAGTACTTC.

The chain links TRBV28 to TRBJ2-5, with D unclear. Trimming left V 5 bases short and J 1 base short, with 17 bases between. From germline, CDR1 is MDHEN and CDR2 SYDVKM. The CDR3 runs to 16 residues. In nucleotides, the CDR3 is TGTGCCAGCAGTATAGTCCAGGCGCTCCTCCAAGAGACCCAGTACTTC. Translation: CASSIVQALLQETQYF.

The chain recombines TRBV9 with TRBJ2-7; TRBD2 matches 7 bases. Germline-derived CDR1 and CDR2 are SGDLS and YYNGEE. This CDR3 is 14 amino acids long. Trimming removed 0 bases from V and 0 bases from J; junction bases left unmatched: 0. This CDR3 reads CASSVGDYSYEQYF. CDR3 DNA sequence: TGTGCCAGCAGCGTAGGGGACTACTCCTACGAGCAGTACTTC.

This clonotype was found many times. The rearrangement uses TRBV20-1 and TRBJ2-3; 14 bases are a match to TRBD2. The CDR3 covers 14 residues. Germline V lookup: CDR1 DFQATT, CDR2 SNEGSKA (reference sequence). V was pared by 5 bases and J by 3 bases, with 1 base of the junction left unmatched. The CDR3 spells CSAGTSGSTDTQYF. The CDR3 DNA reads TGCAGTGCTGGGACTAGCGGGAGTACAGATACGCAGTATTTT.

The chain recombines TRBV5-1 with TRBJ2-1; D is perhaps TRBD1 or TRBD2 (5 bases each). The V gene lost 1 base and the J gene lost 5 bases, with 10 bases spanning the gap. CDR3 size: 14 residues. Germline V CDR1 and CDR2: SGHRS, YFSETQ. The CDR3 DNA reads TGCGCCAGCAGCTTGTGGGACGTTGACAATGAGCAGTTCTTC. Translated, it gives CASSLWDVDNEQFF.

In regard to this clonotype: One base away lies a much larger clone, so this may be a sequencing read error. The V gene is TRBV12-3 or TRBV12-4, the J gene TRBJ1-1, with no clear D. V lost 3 bases and J 4 bases, leaving 15 bases between the germline ends. The CDR3 spans 15 residues. CDR3 amino acids: CASSFQVGLSTEAFF. The CDR3 DNA follows: TGTGCCAGCAGTTTCCAGGTAGGCTTGAGCACTGAAGCTTTCTTT.

There are many counts of this clonotype. The V call is TRBV5-1, the J call TRBJ2-7; D possibly uses TRBD1 or TRBD2 (7 bases each). Germline V gives CDR1 SGHRS, CDR2 YFSETQ. Trimming removed 4 bases from V and 4 bases from J, with 15 bases in between. This CDR3 comprises 14 residues. The CDR3 here is CASSPTGRGYEQYF. In DNA form, the CDR3 reads TGCGCCAGCAGCCCGACAGGGAGGGGATACGAGCAGTACTTC.

This clonotype was counted ten times or more. The rearrangement links TRBV7-3 to TRBJ2-2; 8 positions agree with TRBD2. V lost 5 bases, J lost 2 bases, and 7 bases stayed unmatched. The germline V gene has CDR1 SGHTA and CDR2 FQGTGA. CDR3 size: 16 residues. CDR3 sequence reads: CASSPFSGINTGELFF. In DNA, the CDR3 is TGTGCCAGCAGCCCTTTTAGCGGGATAAACACCGGGGAGCTGTTTTTT.

The genes are TRBV5-1 and TRBJ2-5; weak D call: TRBD2 (6 bases). CDR1 is SGHRS, CDR2 YFSETQ, per germline. Trimming removed 7 bases at V and 5 bases at J, with 18 bases between. The CDR3 is 14 amino acids. CDR3 coding DNA: TGCGCCAGCTTACCTTCCGGGGGATCGGAGACCCAGTACTTC. Encoded protein: CASLPSGGSETQYF.

This clonotype was seen more than once but under ten times. The rearrangement uses TRBV15 and TRBJ2-1; 7 positions match TRBD2. CDR1 and CDR2 (germline): LNHNV, YYDKDF (reference sequence). The CDR3 is 16 amino acids. V was clipped by 3 bases and J by 0 bases; unmatched bases: 5. CDR3 residues: CATSSPASGSYNEQFF. Here the CDR3 DNA reads TGTGCCACCAGCAGTCCGGCTAGCGGCTCCTACAATGAGCAGTTCTTC.

This clonotype has at least ten counts. The rearrangement uses TRBV28 and TRBJ2-1; a possible D gene is TRBD2 (6 bases). Germline V gene data show CDR1 as MDHEN and CDR2 as SYDVKM. The CDR3 has 16 residues. Trimming removed 8 bases at V and 0 bases at J, with 17 bases between. CDR3 protein: CASQINRDFSYNEQFF. CDR3 bases: TGTGCCAGCCAAATAAACCGGGACTTCTCCTACAATGAGCAGTTCTTC. The whole variable domain, remainder taken from reference TRBV28 and TRBJ2-1, is DVKVTQSSRYLVKRTGEKVFLECVQDMDHENMFWYRQDPGLGLRLIYFSYDVKMKEKGDIPEGYSVSREKKERFSLILESASTNQTSMYLCASQINRDFSYNEQFFGPGTRLTVL.

This clonotype was detected ten times or more. This chain joins TRBV29-1 and TRBJ2-1; TRBD1 matches at 8 bases. Germline values: CDR1 SQVTM, CDR2 ANQGSEA. V shed 3 bases, J shed 10 bases, and the junction held 11 bases outside the gene matches. The length of the CDR3 is 14 residues. CDR3 nucleotides: TGCAGCGTTGATTGGAACAGGGGGTCTTGGGAGCAGTTCTTC. It specifies CSVDWNRGSWEQFF.

This clonotype has at least ten counts. This chain joins TRBV28 and TRBJ2-1; D is uncertain. There are 13 residues in the CDR3. From germline, CDR1 is MDHEN and CDR2 SYDVKM. The V and J ends lost 5 bases and 6 bases respectively, with 11 bases between them. CDR3 amino acids: CASSILGGNEQFF. Written as DNA, the CDR3 is TGTGCCAGCAGTATACTGGGTGGCAATGAGCAGTTCTTC.

This clonotype was counted only a few times. V usage is TRBV5-1 and J usage is TRBJ2-2; TRBD1 agrees at 8 bases. CDR1 is SGHRS, CDR2 YFSETQ, per germline. The trim removed 3 bases at V and 4 bases at J, leaving 8 bases unmatched. This CDR3 contains 16 residues. Here the CDR3 reads CASSSTGQDLTGELFF. For the CDR3, the DNA is TGCGCCAGCAGCTCTACGGGACAGGATCTCACCGGGGAGCTGTTTTTT.